The 20 T cell receptor beta chains listed next were all sequenced from one sample in a study of CD4+ T cells in melanoma. The method was immunoSEQ multiplex PCR; TCRdb's version includes in-frame clones alone and lacks a portion of them. The sample holds over 100,000 clones, approximately 92% seen once. The specimen sequenced was peripheral blood. The receptors originated from a human donor with melanoma.

The rearrangement links TRBV10-3 to TRBJ2-5, with D unresolved. The closer fit of TRBJ2-7 to the DNA end suggests the J call may be wrong. This CDR3 spans 11 amino acids. The germline V gene has CDR1 ENHRY and CDR2 SYGVKD. The CDR3 bases are TGTGCCATCAGTGCCGGATACGAGCAGTACTTC. Protein: CAISAGYEQYF.

This clone has only a few counts. The CDR3, as DNA: TGCGCCAGCAGCCAAGATCGAGGGAGGGGTGAAAAACTGTTTTTT. Amino acids: CASSQDRGRGEKLFF. The V gene is TRBV4-1, the J gene TRBJ1-4, with TRBD1 as a possible D gene (5 bases). CDR3 size: 15 residues. Germline V gene data show CDR1 as MGHRA and CDR2 as YSYEKL. Trimming took 0 bases from V and 7 from J, leaving 12 bases between them.

V and J are TRBV14 and TRBJ1-1; the D is unclear. Germline V gene lookup returns CDR1 SGHDN and CDR2 FVKESK. The CDR3 totals 15 residues. The V and J ends lost 6 bases and 6 bases respectively, with 20 bases between them. In DNA, the CDR3 is TGTGCCAGCAGTCTCCGCGGGCAGACGACGTCTGAAGCTTTCTTT. Its translation: CASSLRGQTTSEAFF.

V usage is TRBV6-4 and J usage is TRBJ2-3; D gene ambiguous. Between the trimmed V and J ends, which lost 2 bases and 6 bases, there was a span of 9 bases. The CDR3 totals 13 residues. Germline-derived CDR1 and CDR2 are MRHNA and SNTAGT. The CDR3 DNA reads as TGTGCCAGCAGTGACGCAGACGGGGATACGCAGTATTTT. It specifies CASSDADGDTQYF.

The J gene is TRBJ2-3, the V gene TRBV18; D is uncertain. The CDR3 covers 15 residues. The V and J ends lost 2 bases and 4 bases respectively, with 13 bases between them. Germline values: CDR1 KGHSH, CDR2 LQKENI. The CDR3 DNA reads TGTGCCAGCTCACCAGTAATGGCAGGCCCAGATACGCAGTATTTT. Its protein product is CASSPVMAGPDTQYF.

This clone was counted a single time. This chain joins TRBV14 and TRBJ2-2; maybe TRBD2 (5 bases). Germline V gene lookup returns CDR1 SGHDN and CDR2 FVKESK. Between the trimmed V and J ends, which lost 4 bases and 6 bases, there was a span of 15 bases. This CDR3 is 15 amino acids long. CDR3 sequence (DNA): TGTGCCAGCAGCCCCCTCATCCGGGGAGCCGGGGAGCTGTTTTTT. Its protein product is CASSPLIRGAGELFF.

The gene calls are TRBV6-6 and TRBJ2-1; perhaps TRBD2 as D (6 bases). The V end lost 2 bases, the J end lost 8 bases, and 7 bases lay between the germline ends. Germline V gives CDR1 MNHNY, CDR2 SVGAGI (reference sequence). This CDR3 contains 12 residues. CDR3 sequence reads: CASSYREDEQFF. In nucleotides, the CDR3 is TGTGCCAGCAGTTACAGGGAGGATGAGCAGTTCTTC.

The chain combines TRBV29-1 with TRBJ2-3; 9 positions agree with TRBD1. From germline, CDR1 is SQVTM and CDR2 ANQGSEA. CDR3 size: 13 residues. V lost 4 bases, J lost 4 bases, and 3 bases stayed unmatched. CDR3 bases: TGCAGCGTTGGTTACAGGGGGCCAGATACGCAGTATTTT. This translates into CSVGYRGPDTQYF.

This chain connects TRBV18 to TRBJ2-7; D gene ambiguous. Germline V CDR1 and CDR2: KGHSH, LQKENI. V gave up 3 bases and J gave up 2 bases, with 8 bases separating them. This CDR3 comprises 13 residues. CDR3 sequence: CASSPPGAYEQYF. CDR3 DNA: TGTGCCAGCTCACCTCCAGGCGCCTACGAGCAGTACTTC.

This rearrangement joins TRBV28 to TRBJ2-5; D not certain. The V and J ends lost 1 base and 2 bases respectively, with 5 bases between them. CDR1 is MDHEN and CDR2 is SYDVKM in the germline V gene. The length of the CDR3 is 13 residues. This CDR3 is CASSLFRQETQYF. The CDR3 region has the DNA TGTGCCAGCAGTTTATTCCGTCAAGAGACCCAGTACTTC. The full variable domain, in which reference TRBV28 and TRBJ2-5 provide the parts outside the CDR3, is DVKVTQSSRYLVKRTGEKVFLECVQDMDHENMFWYRQDPGLGLRLIYFSYDVKMKEKGDIPEGYSVSREKKERFSLILESASTNQTSMYLCASSLFRQETQYFGPGTRLLVL.

The rearrangement joins TRBV29-1 to TRBJ2-5; either TRBD1 or TRBD2 may supply D (6 bases each). Germline CDR1 reads SQVTM; CDR2 reads ANQGSEA. The CDR3 extends over 14 amino acids. The ends were cut back, 4 bases at V and 5 bases at J, with 17 bases in the middle. The DNA for the CDR3 is TGCAGCGTTGGGGGACACCTAGGGGGGGAGACCCAGTACTTC. Residues: CSVGGHLGGETQYF. Together with reference TRBV29-1 and TRBJ2-5, the CDR3 gives the full variable domain: SAVISQKPSRDICQRGTSLTIQCQVDSQVTMMFWYRQQPGQSLTLIATANQGSEATYESGFVIDKFPISRPNLTFSTLTVSNMSPEDSSIYLCSVGGHLGGETQYFGPGTRLLVL.

This chain connects TRBV2 to TRBJ2-5; tentatively, D is TRBD1 or TRBD2 (5 bases each). The CDR3 contains 15 residues. Trimming removed 6 bases at V and 11 bases at J, with 25 bases between. Per the germline V gene, CDR1 is SNHLY and CDR2 is FYNNEI. The DNA of the CDR3 is TGTGCCAGCAGAACAGGACCCTCTCGGGAATCGGAGCAGTACTTC. It yields the protein CASRTGPSRESEQYF.

V and J are TRBV7-8 and TRBJ2-1; 8 bases fit TRBD2. This CDR3 spans 16 amino acids. Trimming cost V 3 bases and J 0 bases; bases outside gene matches: 4. The germline V gene encodes CDR1 SGHVS and CDR2 FQNEAQ. The CDR3 coding sequence is TGTGCCAGCAGCTTCTCTAGCGGGCGCTCCTACAATGAGCAGTTCTTC. Protein sequence: CASSFSSGRSYNEQFF. The full variable domain, its missing parts supplied by reference TRBV7-8 and TRBJ2-1, is GAGVSQSPRYKVAKRGQDVALRCDPISGHVSLFWYQQALGQGPEFLTYFQNEAQLDKSGLPSDRFFAERPEGSVSTLKIQRTQQEDSAVYLCASSFSSGRSYNEQFFGPGTRLTVL.

The V and J genes are TRBV2 and TRBJ2-7; D may be TRBD2 (5 bases). Germline loops: CDR1 SNHLY, CDR2 FYNNEI. The V end lost 5 bases, the J end lost 0 bases, and 11 bases lay between the germline ends. This CDR3 spans 14 amino acids. The CDR3 DNA reads TGTGCCAGCAGTCCCTCTAGCAACTCCTACGAGCAGTACTTC. It yields the protein CASSPSSNSYEQYF. Based on the CDR3 plus reference TRBV2 and TRBJ2-7, the full variable domain is EPEVTQTPSHQVTQMGQEVILRCVPISNHLYFYWYRQILGQKVEFLVSFYNNEISEKSEIFDDQFSVERPDGSNFTLKIRSTKLEDSAMYFCASSPSSNSYEQYFGPGTRLTVT.

The J gene is TRBJ1-5, the V gene TRBV19, with a weak D call TRBD1 (5 bases). CDR1 is LNHDA, CDR2 SQIVND, per germline (reference sequence). The V end lost 4 bases, the J end lost 3 bases, and 13 bases lay between the germline ends. This CDR3 spans 15 amino acids. The CDR3 DNA is TGTGCCAGTAGTAGGTTTCAGGGTAACAATCAGCCCCAGCATTTT. Its protein product is CASSRFQGNNQPQHF.

V and J are TRBV5-6 and TRBJ1-3; D gene ambiguous. The CDR3 runs 14 residues. Germline CDR1 SGHDT, CDR2 YYEEEE. V lost 0 bases and J 3 bases, leaving 7 bases between the germline ends. The CDR3 protein is CASSLGGSGNTIYF. DNA of the CDR3: TGTGCCAGCAGCTTGGGGGGTAGTGGAAACACCATATATTTT.

The chain combines TRBV7-9 with TRBJ2-7; D possibly matches TRBD1 or TRBD2 (5 bases each). The CDR3 loop spans 13 amino acids. The V end was cut by 3 bases, the J end by 2 bases, with 8 bases between. CDR1 and CDR2 from the germline V gene are SEHNR and FQNEAQ (reference sequence). CDR3 amino acids: CASSFTGPYEQYF. The CDR3 DNA is TGTGCCAGCAGCTTTACGGGGCCCTACGAGCAGTACTTC. Full variable domain (remainder filled in from reference TRBV7-9 and TRBJ2-7): DTGVSQNPRHKITKRGQNVTFRCDPISEHNRLYWYRQTLGQGPEFLTYFQNEAQLEKSRLLSDRFSAERPKGSFSTLEIQRTEQGDSAMYLCASSFTGPYEQYFGPGTRLTVT.

This CDR3 is CASSSRGPDTQYF. Here the CDR3 DNA reads TGTGCCAGCAGCTCGAGGGGGCCAGATACGCAGTATTTT. This chain uses TRBV7-3 with TRBJ2-3, with 7 bases identical to TRBD1. CDR1 and CDR2 from the germline V gene are SGHTA and FQGTGA. The CDR3 is made up of 13 amino acids. V was clipped by 4 bases and J by 4 bases; unmatched bases: 2.

This clone was detected a few times. The J gene is TRBJ2-3, the V gene TRBV7-6; D uncertain. Between the trimmed V and J ends, which lost 3 bases and 5 bases, there was a span of 6 bases. Germline V gives CDR1 SGHVS, CDR2 FNYEAQ. The CDR3 length is 12 residues. CDR3 bases: TGTGCCAGCAGCTTGATCCGAGATACGCAGTATTTT. The encoded protein is CASSLIRDTQYF.

This clone appeared a single time. The CDR3 spells CASSKFGGRPGTQYF. The CDR3 DNA sequence: TGTGCCAGCAGCAAATTTGGCGGGAGGCCTGGGACCCAGTACTTC. This rearrangement joins TRBV21-1 to TRBJ2-5; TRBD2 is the table's D call, not checked against the DNA. TRBV21-1 is deemed a pseudogene. This CDR3 comprises 15 residues.